These 17 T cell receptor beta chains originate from one sample sequenced in a study of cytomegalovirus exposure and HLA in healthy donors. The PCR had 60 Vbeta and 13 Jbeta primers. This table comes from immunoSEQ multiplex PCR, and its TCRdb copy is limited to in-frame clones, with some not included. Seen in this sample are approximately 140,000 clones; the ten most common clones hold approximately 2.4%. The sequenced sample was PBMCs. The receptors come from a man aged 40-50 years in good health and CMV-seronegative.

For this clone: The sample holds other DNA sequences that translate to the same CDR3. V is TRBV9 and J is TRBJ2-2, with TRBD2 matching 10 bases. Germline CDR1 and CDR2: SGDLS and YYNGEE. CDR3 size: 19 residues. V gave up 4 bases and J gave up 4 bases; unmatched junction bases: 16. CDR3 amino acids: CASSPRTPPGLATTGELFF. The CDR3 bases are TGTGCCAGCAGCCCGCGTACTCCCCCGGGACTAGCGACCACCGGGGAGCTGTTTTTT.

This chain connects TRBV7-2 to TRBJ1-1, with D unclear. V was pared by 7 bases and J by 0 bases, with 12 bases between. Germline V gives CDR1 SGHTA, CDR2 FQGNSA. This CDR3 has 14 amino acids. The CDR3 loop reads CASTLARLNTEAFF. The CDR3, as DNA: TGTGCCAGCACCCTAGCCCGGTTGAACACTGAAGCTTTCTTT.

This sequence joins TRBV7-8 and TRBJ1-2; TRBD1 aligns across 8 bases. The junction had 5 bases not matched to a gene; V was cut back by 1 base and J by 4 bases. This CDR3 comprises 15 residues. Germline CDR1 is SGHVS and CDR2 is FQNEAQ. The CDR3 region has the DNA TGTGCCAGCAGCTTAGAGGCAGGGGGCGGCTATGGCTACACCTTC. It yields the protein CASSLEAGGGYGYTF. The variable domain in full, completed from reference TRBV7-8 and TRBJ1-2, reads GAGVSQSPRYKVAKRGQDVALRCDPISGHVSLFWYQQALGQGPEFLTYFQNEAQLDKSGLPSDRFFAERPEGSVSTLKIQRTQQEDSAVYLCASSLEAGGGYGYTFGSGTRLTVV.

The chain couples TRBV4-2 to TRBJ1-2; D unresolved. The CDR3 contains 13 residues. The V and J ends lost 0 bases and 3 bases respectively, with 5 bases between them. CDR1 is LGHNA and CDR2 is YNFKEQ in the germline V gene. The CDR3 reads CASSQDSDYGYTF. The DNA for the CDR3 is TGTGCCAGCAGCCAAGATAGCGACTATGGCTACACCTTC.

This chain joins TRBV11-3 and TRBJ2-1; D is undetermined. V was trimmed by 5 bases and J by 5 bases, leaving 13 bases between them. Germline CDR1 SGHNT, CDR2 YENEEA. CDR3 length equals 14 residues. The CDR3 is CASSLSVADNEQFF. CDR3 nucleotides: TGTGCCAGCAGCCTTTCGGTGGCGGACAATGAGCAGTTCTTC.

Here the CDR3 DNA reads TGCGCCAGCAGCCAAGGGGGGGGAGTTACAGATACGCAGTATTTT. Its translation is CASSQGGGVTDTQYF. The chain is built from TRBV4-3 and TRBJ2-3, with 7 bases aligning to TRBD2. Germline assignment: CDR1 LGHNA and CDR2 YSLEER. The CDR3 has 15 amino acids. The ends lost 1 base at V and 3 bases at J; junction bases unmatched: 4.

This chain joins TRBV19 and TRBJ1-3; D is uncertain. V gave up 5 bases and J gave up 4 bases, with 15 bases separating them. The CDR3 covers 15 residues. The germline V gene has CDR1 LNHDA and CDR2 SQIVND (reference sequence). The chain's CDR3 is CASSSGLNTGNTIYF. CDR3 DNA sequence: TGTGCCAGTAGTTCCGGACTAAATACAGGAAACACCATATATTTT.

The gene calls are TRBV28 and TRBJ2-7, with TRBD2 matching over 7 bases. CDR3 length equals 12 residues. Germline trimming cut 7 bases from V and 6 bases from J; bases unmatched to any gene: 6. Germline loops: CDR1 MDHEN, CDR2 SYDVKM. The CDR3 protein is CASIKPGGEQYF. The CDR3 nucleotides read TGTGCCAGCATCAAACCGGGGGGCGAGCAGTACTTC.

This rearrangement joins TRBV5-8 to TRBJ2-5, with 7 bases aligning to TRBD2. The CDR3 loop spans 15 amino acids. The V gene's germline CDR1 is SGHTS and CDR2 YDEGEE. The V and J ends lost 2 bases and 4 bases, in that order; junction bases with no gene match: 8. The CDR3 DNA follows: TGTGCCAGCAGCTTTCGGCCTGGGGGGGGAGAGACCCAGTACTTC. Protein: CASSFRPGGGETQYF.

The V gene is TRBV11-2, the J gene TRBJ2-7; no clear D. The germline gives CDR1 SGHAT, CDR2 FQNNGV. V lost 0 bases and J lost 5, with 5 bases in between. The CDR3 runs 12 residues. The CDR3 loop reads CASSLDIDEQYF. The DNA for the CDR3 is TGTGCCAGCAGCTTAGATATCGACGAGCAGTACTTC.

V and J are TRBV19 and TRBJ2-3; TRBD2 aligns across 7 bases. CDR1 and CDR2 from the germline V gene are LNHDA and SQIVND (reference sequence). J was trimmed by 0 bases and V by 7 bases; bases with no gene match: 7. The CDR3 length is 15 residues. DNA of the CDR3: TGTGCCAGTACCCTAGCGGTCTCTAGCACAGATACGCAGTATTTT. It encodes CASTLAVSSTDTQYF.

The V call is TRBV5-4, the J call TRBJ2-3, with 9 bases that match TRBD2. V was clipped by 3 bases and J by 0 bases; unmatched bases: 5. Germline lookup yields CDR1 SGHNT and CDR2 YYREEE (reference sequence). CDR3 length: 16 residues. CDR3 in amino acids: CASSSPSGVSTDTQYF. For the CDR3, the DNA is TGTGCCAGCAGCTCCCCTAGCGGGGTTAGCACAGATACGCAGTATTTT. The variable domain in full, completed from reference TRBV5-4 and TRBJ2-3, reads ETGVTQSPTHLIKTRGQQVTLRCSSQSGHNTVSWYQQALGQGPQFIFQYYREEENGRGNFPPRFSGLQFPNYSSELNVNALELDDSALYLCASSSPSGVSTDTQYFGPGTRLTVL.

The chain combines TRBV19 with TRBJ1-5, with D perhaps TRBD1 (5 bases). This CDR3 spans 15 amino acids. Trimming took 2 bases from V and 6 from J, leaving 14 bases between them. CDR1 LNHDA and CDR2 SQIVND come from the germline V gene (reference sequence). The DNA of the CDR3 is TGTGCCAGTAGTATACCCTACAGGCCTTCTCAGCCCCAGCATTTT. It yields the protein CASSIPYRPSQPQHF.

The genes are TRBV2 and TRBJ1-1, with TRBD1 identical over 7 bases. J lost 0 bases, V lost 6 bases, and 10 bases had no gene match. This CDR3 comprises 16 residues. The germline CDR1 and CDR2 sequences are SNHLY and FYNNEI. As DNA, the CDR3 is TGTGCCAGCAGCACAACACCGACAGGGATGAACACTGAAGCTTTCTTT. It is translated as CASSTTPTGMNTEAFF.

The rearrangement uses TRBV7-6 and TRBJ2-5, with unresolved D. Germline values: CDR1 SGHVS, CDR2 FNYEAQ. Trimming took off 5 bases at V and 2 bases at J, with 12 bases between the two ends. CDR3 length: 14 amino acids. The CDR3: CASSAHNHQETQYF. CDR3 coding DNA: TGTGCCAGCAGCGCACACAACCATCAAGAGACCCAGTACTTC.

V usage is TRBV5-6 and J usage is TRBJ2-7, with 7 bases fitting TRBD2. CDR1 is SGHDT and CDR2 is YYEEEE in the germline V gene. V shed 0 bases and J 3 bases; nucleotides not matched to a gene: 6. The CDR3 is 15 residues long. CDR3 in amino acids: CASSLGASGLYEQYF. CDR3 coding DNA: TGTGCCAGCAGCTTGGGGGCTAGCGGTCTCTACGAGCAGTACTTC.

The chain is built from TRBV4-3 and TRBJ2-1; D is unresolved. Germline lookup yields CDR1 LGHNA and CDR2 YSLEER. V lost 2 bases and J 8 bases, leaving 13 bases between the germline ends. The CDR3 is 14 amino acids. CDR3 sequence (DNA): TGCGCCAGCAGCCAATCACGACTGTCGGATGAGCAGTTCTTC. It codes for CASSQSRLSDEQFF.